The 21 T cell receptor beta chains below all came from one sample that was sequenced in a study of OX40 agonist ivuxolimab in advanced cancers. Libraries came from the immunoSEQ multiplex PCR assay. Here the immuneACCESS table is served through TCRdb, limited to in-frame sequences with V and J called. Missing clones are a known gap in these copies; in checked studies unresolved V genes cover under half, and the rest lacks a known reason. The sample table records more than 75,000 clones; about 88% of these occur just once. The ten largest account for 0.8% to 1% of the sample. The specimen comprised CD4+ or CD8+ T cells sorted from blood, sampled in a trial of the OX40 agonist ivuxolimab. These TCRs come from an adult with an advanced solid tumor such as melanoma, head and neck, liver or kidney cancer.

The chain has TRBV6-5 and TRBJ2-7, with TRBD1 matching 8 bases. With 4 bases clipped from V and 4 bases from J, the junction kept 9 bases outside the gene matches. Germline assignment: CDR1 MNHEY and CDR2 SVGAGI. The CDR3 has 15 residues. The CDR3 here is CASSSYPGTGYEQYF. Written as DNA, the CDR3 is TGTGCCAGCAGTTCATATCCCGGGACAGGATACGAGCAGTACTTC.

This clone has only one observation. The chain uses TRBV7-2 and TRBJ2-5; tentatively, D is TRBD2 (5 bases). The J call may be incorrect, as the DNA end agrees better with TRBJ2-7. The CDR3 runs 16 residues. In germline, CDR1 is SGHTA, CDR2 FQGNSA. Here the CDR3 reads CASSLGSGGPSYEQYF. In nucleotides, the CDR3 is TGTGCCAGCAGCCTAGGATCCGGCGGGCCTTCCTACGAGCAGTACTTC.

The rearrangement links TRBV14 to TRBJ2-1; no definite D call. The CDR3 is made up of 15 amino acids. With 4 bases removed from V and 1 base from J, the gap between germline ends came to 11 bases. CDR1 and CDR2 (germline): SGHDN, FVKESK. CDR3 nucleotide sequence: TGTGCCAGCAGCCTGCGGCCACCTTCCTACAATGAGCAGTTCTTC. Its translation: CASSLRPPSYNEQFF. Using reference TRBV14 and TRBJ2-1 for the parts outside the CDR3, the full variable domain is EAGVTQFPSHSVIEKGQTVTLRCDPISGHDNLYWYRRVMGKEIKFLLHFVKESKQDESGMPNNRFLAERTGGTYSTLKVQPAELEDSGVYFCASSLRPPSYNEQFFGPGTRLTVL.

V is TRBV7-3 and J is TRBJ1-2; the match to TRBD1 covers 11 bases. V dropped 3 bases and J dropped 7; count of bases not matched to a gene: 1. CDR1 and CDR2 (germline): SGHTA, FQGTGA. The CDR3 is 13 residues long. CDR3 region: CASSFGQGAGYTF. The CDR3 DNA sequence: TGTGCCAGCAGCTTTGGACAGGGGGCTGGCTACACCTTC. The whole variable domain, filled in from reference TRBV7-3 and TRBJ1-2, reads GAGVSQTPSNKVTEKGKYVELRCDPISGHTALYWYRQSLGQGPEFLIYFQGTGAADDSGLPNDRFFAVRPEGSVSTLKIQRTERGDSAVYLCASSFGQGAGYTFGSGTRLTVV.

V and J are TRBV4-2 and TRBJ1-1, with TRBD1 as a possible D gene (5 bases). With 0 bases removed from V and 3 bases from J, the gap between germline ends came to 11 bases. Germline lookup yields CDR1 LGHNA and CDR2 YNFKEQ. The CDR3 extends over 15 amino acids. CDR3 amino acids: CASSQDQGMYTEAFF. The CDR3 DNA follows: TGTGCCAGCAGCCAAGACCAGGGTATGTACACTGAAGCTTTCTTT.

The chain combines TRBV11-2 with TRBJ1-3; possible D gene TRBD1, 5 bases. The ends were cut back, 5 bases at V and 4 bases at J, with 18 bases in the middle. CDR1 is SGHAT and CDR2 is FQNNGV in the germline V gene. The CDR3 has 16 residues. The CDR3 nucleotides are TGTGCCAGCAGCCAGACGACAGATAACCTGGGAAACACCATATATTTT. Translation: CASSQTTDNLGNTIYF.

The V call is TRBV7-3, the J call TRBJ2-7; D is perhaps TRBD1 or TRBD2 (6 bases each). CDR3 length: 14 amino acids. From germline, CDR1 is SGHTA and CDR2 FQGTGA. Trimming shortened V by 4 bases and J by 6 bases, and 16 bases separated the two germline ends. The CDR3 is CASSSRGGNGEQYF. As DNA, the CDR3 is TGTGCCAGCAGCTCACGAGGGGGGAATGGCGAGCAGTACTTC.

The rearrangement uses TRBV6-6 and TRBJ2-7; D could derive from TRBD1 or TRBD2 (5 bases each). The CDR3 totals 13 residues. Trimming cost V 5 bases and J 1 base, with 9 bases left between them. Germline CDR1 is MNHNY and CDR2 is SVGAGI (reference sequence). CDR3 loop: CASSPGSSYEQYF. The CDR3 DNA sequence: TGTGCCAGCAGTCCAGGGAGTTCCTACGAGCAGTACTTC.

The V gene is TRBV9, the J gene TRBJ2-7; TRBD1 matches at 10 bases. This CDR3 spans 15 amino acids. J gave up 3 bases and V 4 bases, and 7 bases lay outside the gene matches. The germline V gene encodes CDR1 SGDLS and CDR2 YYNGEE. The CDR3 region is CASSPRDRGNYEQYF. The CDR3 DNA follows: TGTGCCAGCAGCCCCCGGGACAGGGGAAACTACGAGCAGTACTTC. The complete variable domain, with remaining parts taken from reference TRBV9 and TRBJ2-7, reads DSGVTQTPKHLITATGQRVTLRCSPRSGDLSVYWYQQSLDQGLQFLIQYYNGEERAKGNILERFSAQQFPDLHSELNLSSLELGDSALYFCASSPRDRGNYEQYFGPGTRLTVT.

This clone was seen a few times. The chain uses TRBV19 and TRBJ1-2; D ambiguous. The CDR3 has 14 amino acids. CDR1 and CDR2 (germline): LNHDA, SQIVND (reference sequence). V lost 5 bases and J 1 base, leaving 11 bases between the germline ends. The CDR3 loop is CASSPSTSNYGYTF. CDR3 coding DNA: TGTGCCAGTAGTCCGTCGACAAGTAACTATGGCTACACCTTC.

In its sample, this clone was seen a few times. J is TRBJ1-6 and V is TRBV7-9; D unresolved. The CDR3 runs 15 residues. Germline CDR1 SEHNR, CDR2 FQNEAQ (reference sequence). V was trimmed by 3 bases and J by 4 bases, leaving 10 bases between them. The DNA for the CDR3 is TGTGCCAGCAGCTTCGGGGAGAGATATAATTCACCCCTCCACTTT. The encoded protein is CASSFGERYNSPLHF.

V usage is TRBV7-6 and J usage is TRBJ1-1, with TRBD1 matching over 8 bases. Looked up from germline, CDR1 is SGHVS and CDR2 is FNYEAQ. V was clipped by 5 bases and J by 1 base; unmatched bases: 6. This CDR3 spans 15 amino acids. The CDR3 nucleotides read TGTGCCAGCAGCCACCCCAGGGGGCAGAACACTGAAGCTTTCTTT. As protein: CASSHPRGQNTEAFF.

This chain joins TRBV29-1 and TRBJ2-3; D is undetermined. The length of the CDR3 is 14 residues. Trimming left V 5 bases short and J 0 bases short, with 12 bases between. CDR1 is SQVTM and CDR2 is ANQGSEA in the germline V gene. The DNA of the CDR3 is TGCAGCGTTCGGAACCTCCTTAGCACAGATACGCAGTATTTT. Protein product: CSVRNLLSTDTQYF.

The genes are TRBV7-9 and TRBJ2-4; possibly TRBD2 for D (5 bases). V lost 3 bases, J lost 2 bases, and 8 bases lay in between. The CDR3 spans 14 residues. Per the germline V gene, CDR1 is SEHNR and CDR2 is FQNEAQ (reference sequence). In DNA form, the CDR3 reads TGTGCCAGCAGCTTTGCGGGTACCAAAAACATTCAGTACTTC. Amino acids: CASSFAGTKNIQYF.

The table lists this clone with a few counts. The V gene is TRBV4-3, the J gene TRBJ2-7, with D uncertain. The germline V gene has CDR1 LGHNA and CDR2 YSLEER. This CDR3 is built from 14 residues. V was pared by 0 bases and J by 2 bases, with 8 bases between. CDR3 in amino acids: CASSQDLHTYEQYF. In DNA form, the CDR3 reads TGCGCCAGCAGCCAAGATCTGCACACCTACGAGCAGTACTTC.

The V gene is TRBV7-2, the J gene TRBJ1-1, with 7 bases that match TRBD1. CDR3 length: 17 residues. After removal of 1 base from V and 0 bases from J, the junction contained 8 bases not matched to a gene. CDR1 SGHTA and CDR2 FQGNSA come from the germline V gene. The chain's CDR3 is CASSLGGTVMMNTEAFF. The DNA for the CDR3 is TGTGCCAGCAGCTTAGGGGGGACAGTGATGATGAACACTGAAGCTTTCTTT. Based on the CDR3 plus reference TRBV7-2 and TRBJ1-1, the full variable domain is GAGVSQSPSNKVTEKGKDVELRCDPISGHTALYWYRQSLGQGLEFLIYFQGNSAPDKSGLPSDRFSAERTGGSVSTLTIQRTQQEDSAVYLCASSLGGTVMMNTEAFFGQGTRLTVV.

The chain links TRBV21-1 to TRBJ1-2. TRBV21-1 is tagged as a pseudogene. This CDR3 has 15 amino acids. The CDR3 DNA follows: TGTGCCAGCAGCGACCGGAAGGGAGGGGACTATGGCTACACCTTC. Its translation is CASSDRKGGDYGYTF.

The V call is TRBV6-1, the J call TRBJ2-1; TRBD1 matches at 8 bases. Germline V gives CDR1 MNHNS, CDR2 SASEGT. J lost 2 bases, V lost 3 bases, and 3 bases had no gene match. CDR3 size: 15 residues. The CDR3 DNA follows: TGTGCCAGCAGTGAGACAGGGGCCACCTACAATGAGCAGTTCTTC. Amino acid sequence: CASSETGATYNEQFF.

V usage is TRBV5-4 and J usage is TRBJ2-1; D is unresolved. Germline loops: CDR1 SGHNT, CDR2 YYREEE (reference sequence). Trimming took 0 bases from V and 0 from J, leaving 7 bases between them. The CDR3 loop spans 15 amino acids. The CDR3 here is CASSLVGSSYNEQFF. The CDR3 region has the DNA TGTGCCAGCAGCTTGGTGGGAAGCTCCTACAATGAGCAGTTCTTC.

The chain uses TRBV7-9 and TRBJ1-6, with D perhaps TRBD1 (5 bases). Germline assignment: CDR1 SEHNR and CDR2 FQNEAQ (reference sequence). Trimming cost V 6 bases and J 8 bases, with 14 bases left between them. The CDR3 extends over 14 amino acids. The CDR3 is CASRDAGLDSPLHF. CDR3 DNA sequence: TGTGCCAGCAGGGACGCAGGGTTAGATTCACCCCTCCACTTT.

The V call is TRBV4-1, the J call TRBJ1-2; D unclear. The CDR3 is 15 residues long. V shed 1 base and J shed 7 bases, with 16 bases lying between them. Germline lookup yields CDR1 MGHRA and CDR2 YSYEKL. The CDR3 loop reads CASSQGSAGGSGYTF. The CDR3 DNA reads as TGCGCCAGCAGCCAAGGTTCAGCAGGCGGGAGTGGCTACACCTTC.